The clone carrying this T cell receptor (beta chain) was seen a single time. The Seattle patients, enrolled during active infection, were followed longitudinally. The sample belongs to a study of blood T cell repertoires in COVID-19. Study overall: Samples taken during acute and convalescent COVID-19 were collected in the United States, Italy and Spain.

Original handling: Scientists estimated how many nucleated cells there were by amplifying reference gene primers. Using immunoSEQ multiplex PCR, the repertoire was profiled, and TCRdb retains in-frame clones only, with some absent. V, J and clone size are taken as reported in that table, and D and trimming were inferred from the DNA itself. Found here are more than 150,000 clones, around 95% of them singletons; the top ten hold 0.76%. This CDR3 has 11 amino acids. V lost 5 bases and J lost 8, with 9 bases in between. The germline CDR1 and CDR2 sequences are LGHDT and YNNKEL (reference sequence). The chain links TRBV3-1 (or the pseudogene TRBV3-2) to TRBJ1-1; perhaps TRBD1 as D (5 bases). The TCR sequence derives from a man in his thirties or forties with COVID-19, enrolled during active disease. Specimen: peripheral blood. CDR3 DNA sequence: TGTGCCAGCAGCTACGGGGGGGAAGCTTTCTTT. Encoded protein: CASSYGGEAFF.